This TCR beta chain was sequenced in a study of shared clonotypes between healthy human individuals. Across the study: The donor group consisted of a couple of women and three men, aged 18 to 49.

Using roughly 200 ng DNA, approximately 30,000 T cell genomes, the sorted-subset replicate PCRs were run. Generated by immunoSEQ multiplex PCR, the TCRdb table keeps only in-frame clones and is missing some. The sample holds 1,500,000 or so clones, over 95% seen once. This CDR3 contains 14 residues. The ends were cut back, 6 bases at V and 2 bases at J, with 14 bases in the middle. Germline loops: CDR1 SGHTA, CDR2 FQGNSA. The sequence came from a man aged 25-45 years in good health. The material sequenced was naive CD4+ T cells sorted from blood. Subset specified: CD45RA+ positively selected. The chain is built from TRBV7-2 and TRBJ2-7; weak D call: TRBD1 (6 bases). CDR3 bases: TGTGCCAGCAGTTCTGACAGGTTCACCTACGAGCAGTACTTC. It yields the protein CASSSDRFTYEQYF.